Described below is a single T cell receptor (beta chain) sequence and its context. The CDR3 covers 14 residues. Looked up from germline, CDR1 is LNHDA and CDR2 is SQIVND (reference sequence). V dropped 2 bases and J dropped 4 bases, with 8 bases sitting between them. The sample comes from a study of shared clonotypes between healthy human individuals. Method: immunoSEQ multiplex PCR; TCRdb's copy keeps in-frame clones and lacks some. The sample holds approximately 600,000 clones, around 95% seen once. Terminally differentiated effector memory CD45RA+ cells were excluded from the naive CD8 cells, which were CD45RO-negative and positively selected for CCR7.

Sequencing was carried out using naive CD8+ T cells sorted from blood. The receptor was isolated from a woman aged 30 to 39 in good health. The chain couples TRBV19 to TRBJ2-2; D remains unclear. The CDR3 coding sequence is TGTGCCAGTAGTATAACCCACCCCACCGGGGAGCTGTTTTTT. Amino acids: CASSITHPTGELFF.